These 14 T cell receptor beta chains came from one sample sequenced in a study of low-dose radiotherapy and immunotherapy resistance in tumors. The time point is: before trial treatment. TRAV- and TRBV-specific primers, spanning alpha and beta chains, primed first-strand cDNA. For amplifying TCRs, the PCR ran for around 20 cycles with Phusion, which was used together with a constant-region primer and the adapter on the V primers. TCRdb re-called the reads through MiXCR, storing one row per CDR3 protein. The sample carries roughly 60,000 distinct CDR3 sequences, roughly a quarter recorded once. The sequencing used PBMCs, collected before treatment. These receptors came from a male donor with prostate cancer.

This clonotype was detected ten times or more. The chain joins TRBV6-2 or TRBV6-3 to TRBJ1-2; D gene uncertain. This CDR3 is 14 amino acids long. Between the trimmed V and J ends, which lost 7 bases and 4 bases, there was a span of 16 bases. Germline assignment: CDR1 MNHEY and CDR2 SVGEGT. The chain's CDR3 is CASTPRTRGYGYTF. The CDR3 nucleotides read TGTGCCAGCACCCCCAGAACGCGGGGCTATGGCTACACCTTC.

The J gene is TRBJ2-3, the V gene TRBV29-1, with 8 positions matching TRBD1. V dropped 4 bases and J dropped 4; count of bases not matched to a gene: 10. This CDR3 region has 15 residues. CDR1 SQVTM and CDR2 ANQGSEA come from the germline V gene. CDR3 DNA: TGCAGCGTTGCATCGGCAGGGGGCAAGGCAGATACGCAGTATTTT. This codes for CSVASAGGKADTQYF.

This clonotype was counted many times. This chain uses TRBV5-8 with TRBJ2-2; D might be TRBD2 (5 bases). V was shortened by 0 bases and J by 0 bases, with 6 bases between the two germline ends. Looked up from germline, CDR1 is SGHTS and CDR2 is YDEGEE. This CDR3 is 15 amino acids long. The CDR3 is CASSLGTANTGELFF. Here the CDR3 DNA reads TGTGCCAGCAGCTTGGGGACTGCGAACACCGGGGAGCTGTTTTTT. The full variable domain, rest sourced from reference TRBV5-8 and TRBJ2-2, is EAGVTQSPTHLIKTRGQQATLRCSPISGHTSVYWYQQALGLGLQFLLWYDEGEERNRGNFPPRFSGRQFPNYSSELNVNALELEDSALYLCASSLGTANTGELFFGEGSRLTVL.

The sample holds many counts of this clonotype. The V and J genes are TRBV7-2 and TRBJ1-5, with D perhaps TRBD1 (6 bases). The V gene's germline CDR1 is SGHTA and CDR2 FQGNSA. The CDR3 is 14 residues long. Between the trimmed V and J ends, which lost 5 bases and 7 bases, there was a span of 15 bases. The DNA for the CDR3 is TGTGCCAGCAGCCTAAACAGGGCCCGACAGCCCCAGCATTTT. It encodes CASSLNRARQPQHF.

This clonotype showed up many times. The gene calls are TRBV9 and TRBJ2-3, with 7 bases matching TRBD1. The CDR3 has 17 amino acids. After removal of 3 bases from V and 0 bases from J, the junction contained 10 bases not matched to a gene. The germline CDR1 and CDR2 sequences are SGDLS and YYNGEE. In DNA, the CDR3 is TGTGCCAGCAGCGCCGGGACAGATTATACTAGCACAGATACGCAGTATTTT. This codes for CASSAGTDYTSTDTQYF.

The chain combines TRBV5-1 with TRBJ2-7, with TRBD1 matching over 9 bases. The CDR3 length is 15 residues. Germline values: CDR1 SGHRS, CDR2 YFSETQ. J lost 5 bases, V lost 4 bases, and 10 bases had no gene match. For the CDR3, the DNA is TGCGCCAGCAGCCCGGGACAGGGAGAGTACCACGAGCAGTACTTC. Translating it yields CASSPGQGEYHEQYF.

Note on this clonotype: A far larger clone is off by one base, so a read error is likely. The chain uses TRBV6-1 and TRBJ2-2; D remains unclear. The CDR3 sequence is 12 residues long. The germline CDR1 and CDR2 sequences are MNHNS and SASEGT. The CDR3 here is CASSLNSGELFF. CDR3 nucleotide sequence: TGTGCCAGCTCCCTTAACAGCGGGGAGCTGTTTTTT.

The chain couples TRBV14 to TRBJ2-2; D may be TRBD2 (5 bases). The CDR3 loop spans 13 amino acids. Between the trimmed V and J ends, which lost 4 bases and 5 bases, there was a span of 8 bases. Germline V gene lookup returns CDR1 SGHDN and CDR2 FVKESK. The CDR3 DNA reads TGTGCCAGCAGCCCCCGACTAACCGGGGAGCTGTTTTTT. Protein product: CASSPRLTGELFF.

This clonotype has a count of ten or more. The chain couples TRBV6-2 or TRBV6-3 to TRBJ2-5; D remains unclear. Trimming pared 8 bases from V and 5 bases from J, leaving 12 bases between. Germline V gene data show CDR1 as MNHEY and CDR2 as SVGEGT. This CDR3 has 12 residues. The CDR3 nucleotides read TGTGCCAGCGCCACGAAACAGGAGACCCAGTACTTC. It is translated as CASATKQETQYF.

This clonotype was recorded at least ten times. V usage is TRBV6-2 or TRBV6-3 and J usage is TRBJ1-1; D gene ambiguous. Per the germline V gene, CDR1 is MNHEY and CDR2 is SVGEGT. V lost 3 bases and J lost 13, with 18 bases in between. This CDR3 region has 13 residues. The DNA for the CDR3 is TGTGCCAGCAGTTATTTCCCTAGAACAGTAGATTTCTTT. Encoded protein: CASSYFPRTVDFF.

This clonotype has a count of ten or more. The chain links TRBV28 to TRBJ2-6; 15 nucleotides agree with TRBD2. Per germline, CDR1 MDHEN and CDR2 SYDVKM. The J segment lost 4 bases and the V segment lost 8 bases, leaving 15 bases of the junction unmatched. This CDR3 contains 20 residues. CDR3 residues: CASGNLSGTSGRSGANVLTF. CDR3 sequence (DNA): TGTGCCAGCGGCAACTTGTCCGGGACTAGCGGGAGGTCAGGGGCCAACGTCCTGACTTTC.

The chain couples TRBV25-1 to TRBJ1-1, with a tentative D call TRBD1 (5 bases). CDR1 MGHDK and CDR2 SYGVNS come from the germline V gene. The CDR3 consists of 13 residues. Trimming left V 3 bases short and J 8 bases short, with 13 bases between. The chain's CDR3 is CASSDGGRNEAFF. DNA of the CDR3: TGTGCCAGCAGTGATGGGGGGAGGAACGAAGCTTTCTTT. Combining the CDR3 with reference TRBV25-1 and TRBJ1-1 gives the whole variable domain EADIYQTPRYLVIGTGKKITLECSQTMGHDKMYWYQQDPGMELHLIHYSYGVNSTEKGDLSSESTVSRIRTEHFPLTLESARPSHTSQYLCASSDGGRNEAFFGQGTRLTVV.

This clonotype has ten or more counts. The V and J genes are TRBV5-1 and TRBJ2-1, with a weak D call TRBD2 (5 bases). The ends were cut back, 4 bases at V and 8 bases at J, with 22 bases in the middle. The CDR3 contains 16 residues. Germline V gene lookup returns CDR1 SGHRS and CDR2 YFSETQ. The CDR3 loop is CASSPDPKRIVDEQFF. In nucleotides, the CDR3 is TGCGCCAGCAGCCCGGATCCAAAGCGGATAGTCGATGAGCAGTTCTTC.

This clonotype appeared many times. This chain uses TRBV7-9 with TRBJ1-2; possible D gene TRBD1, 6 bases. V shed 5 bases and J shed 4 bases, with 17 bases lying between them. Germline CDR1 SEHNR, CDR2 FQNEAQ (reference sequence). This CDR3 is built from 15 residues. The CDR3 region has the DNA TGTGCCAGCAGCCAGGGACAATGGGCCCTCTATGGCTACACCTTC. Translated, it gives CASSQGQWALYGYTF. Full variable domain (outside the CDR3, taken from reference TRBV7-9 and TRBJ1-2): DTGVSQNPRHKITKRGQNVTFRCDPISEHNRLYWYRQTLGQGPEFLTYFQNEAQLEKSRLLSDRFSAERPKGSFSTLEIQRTEQGDSAMYLCASSQGQWALYGYTFGSGTRLTVV.